The 24 T cell receptor beta chains below all came from one sample that was sequenced in a study of blood T cell repertoires in COVID-19. The data were produced by immunoSEQ multiplex PCR, yet TCRdb's version contains in-frame clones alone and is incomplete. The sample yields around 20,000 clones, approximately 91% seen once. Sequenced material: peripheral blood. The receptors were sampled from a human donor in a cohort sampled during active COVID-19. The donor label of this sample is uncertain.

The chain links TRBV3-1 (or the pseudogene TRBV3-2) to TRBJ2-1; 8 bases fit TRBD1. Germline lookup yields CDR1 LGHDT and CDR2 YNNKEL (reference sequence). The CDR3 loop spans 16 amino acids. Trimming took 0 bases from V and 8 from J; bases not matched to a gene: 9. Written as DNA, the CDR3 is TGTGCCAGCAGCCAAGATCAGGCAGGGGGCCGGTATGAGCAGTTCTTC. It translates to CASSQDQAGGRYEQFF.

This clone was detected only once. J is TRBJ2-3 and V is TRBV5-4; TRBD1 aligns across 8 bases. The CDR3 has 14 residues. Germline CDR1 SGHNT, CDR2 YYREEE (reference sequence). Unmatched junction bases numbered 1, after V lost 3 bases and J lost 1 base. CDR3 DNA sequence: TGTGCCAGCAGCTGGGGACAGGGCACAGATACGCAGTATTTT. Its protein is CASSWGQGTDTQYF.

The chain combines TRBV6-1 with TRBJ2-5; weak D call: TRBD2 (6 bases). Looked up from germline, CDR1 is MNHNS and CDR2 is SASEGT. This CDR3 has 15 residues. The V end was cut by 1 base, the J end by 1 base, with 10 bases between. DNA of the CDR3: TGTGCCAGCAGTGAAGGTCAGGGACTCCAAGAGACCCAGTACTTC. Its translation is CASSEGQGLQETQYF.

The V and J genes are TRBV5-1 and TRBJ2-2, with 8 nucleotides matching TRBD1. Looked up from germline, CDR1 is SGHRS and CDR2 is YFSETQ. The CDR3 consists of 17 residues. V was pared by 7 bases and J by 2 bases, with 13 bases of the junction left unmatched. CDR3 nucleotides: TGCGCCAGCCAACTCGACAGGGGTAGGAGTAACACCGGGGAGCTGTTTTTT. Amino acids: CASQLDRGRSNTGELFF.

This sequence joins TRBV3-1 (or the pseudogene TRBV3-2) and TRBJ2-7; 10 nucleotides line up with TRBD2. The germline V gene has CDR1 LGHDT and CDR2 YNNKEL (reference sequence). The CDR3 is 15 amino acids. V was pared by 3 bases and J by 1 base, with 3 bases of the junction left unmatched. In nucleotides, the CDR3 is TGTGCCAGCAGCCAGGGACTAGCGACTTCCTACGAGCAGTACTTC. This sequence encodes CASSQGLATSYEQYF.

This clone was counted once. The chain combines TRBV30 with TRBJ2-1; TRBD2 is a possible D gene (5 bases). CDR3 length: 16 residues. CDR1 and CDR2 (germline): GTSNPN, SVGIG (reference sequence). V was clipped by 1 base and J by 0 bases, with 13 bases between them. The CDR3 reads CAWSGLKADSYNEQFF. In DNA, the CDR3 is TGTGCCTGGAGTGGATTGAAAGCGGACTCCTACAATGAGCAGTTCTTC.

J is TRBJ2-1 and V is TRBV7-3; D perhaps matches TRBD2 (5 bases). V was cut by 4 bases and J by 6 bases, with 13 bases left in between. The CDR3 loop spans 14 amino acids. Germline V CDR1 and CDR2: SGHTA, FQGTGA. CDR3 in amino acids: CASSSGSWSNEQFF. The CDR3 bases are TGTGCCAGCAGCTCGGGGTCCTGGAGCAATGAGCAGTTCTTC.

This clone was seen once. This chain joins TRBV4-1 and TRBJ1-3; no clear D gene. The germline gives CDR1 MGHRA, CDR2 YSYEKL. V was trimmed by 0 bases and J by 4 bases, leaving 13 bases between them. The CDR3 has 16 amino acids. The CDR3 region has the DNA TGCGCCAGCAGCCAAGATCCCACACCTAGGGGAAACACCATATATTTT. Translated: CASSQDPTPRGNTIYF.

This chain joins TRBV5-4 and TRBJ1-1; TRBD1 aligns across 7 bases. The ends lost 3 bases at V and 11 bases at J; junction bases unmatched: 7. This CDR3 has 12 amino acids. Germline V gives CDR1 SGHNT, CDR2 YYREEE (reference sequence). CDR3: CASSWDSTKAFF. The CDR3 bases are TGTGCCAGCAGCTGGGACAGTACTAAGGCTTTCTTT.

This clone has only a few counts. V and J are TRBV29-1 and TRBJ2-5; 10 positions agree with TRBD2. From germline, CDR1 is SQVTM and CDR2 ANQGSEA. V trimming: 5 bases; J trimming: 1 base; junction bases outside the gene matches: 7. CDR3 length equals 15 residues. CDR3 sequence (DNA): TGCAGCGTTTCCCGGACTAGCGGCTTCCAAGAGACCCAGTACTTC. Protein product: CSVSRTSGFQETQYF.

With respect to this clone: This specimen includes other DNA sequences encoding the same CDR3. The chain uses TRBV28 and TRBJ1-4, with 9 bases identical to TRBD1. Germline CDR1 is MDHEN and CDR2 is SYDVKM. The junction had 8 bases not matched to a gene; V was cut back by 6 bases and J by 0 bases. CDR3 length: 17 amino acids. The CDR3 DNA reads TGTGCCAGCAGGACAAACAGGGGGCGACCAACTAATGAAAAACTGTTTTTT. It is translated as CASRTNRGRPTNEKLFF.

The count of this clone is one. The V and J genes are TRBV6-1 and TRBJ2-2; no definite D call. Germline CDR1 is MNHNS and CDR2 is SASEGT. This CDR3 comprises 14 residues. V lost 3 bases, J lost 0 bases, and 5 bases lay in between. CDR3 nucleotide sequence: TGTGCCAGCAGTGAGCCGGCGAACACCGGGGAGCTGTTTTTT. It specifies CASSEPANTGELFF.

This chain connects TRBV2 to TRBJ1-5; D unclear. V gave up 6 bases and J gave up 5 bases, with 8 bases separating them. There are 12 residues in the CDR3. Germline V gene lookup returns CDR1 SNHLY and CDR2 FYNNEI. The CDR3 sequence is CASSRVDQPQHF. The CDR3 DNA reads as TGTGCCAGCAGCCGGGTCGATCAGCCCCAGCATTTT. Using reference TRBV2 and TRBJ1-5 for the parts outside the CDR3, the full variable domain is EPEVTQTPSHQVTQMGQEVILRCVPISNHLYFYWYRQILGQKVEFLVSFYNNEISEKSEIFDDQFSVERPDGSNFTLKIRSTKLEDSAMYFCASSRVDQPQHFGDGTRLSIL.

The chain is built from TRBV30 and TRBJ1-1; 9 bases map to TRBD1. V lost 2 bases, J lost 2 bases, and 3 bases stayed unmatched. This CDR3 contains 14 residues. In germline, CDR1 is GTSNPN, CDR2 SVGIG (reference sequence). CDR3 amino acids: CAWSKDRGNTEAFF. For the CDR3, the DNA is TGTGCCTGGAGTAAGGACAGGGGAAACACTGAAGCTTTCTTT.

This clone showed up just a few times. The chain couples TRBV19 to TRBJ2-1; a weak D match, TRBD2 (6 bases). The V end lost 4 bases, the J end lost 0 bases, and 16 bases lay between the germline ends. This CDR3 comprises 17 residues. From germline, CDR1 is LNHDA and CDR2 SQIVND (reference sequence). DNA for the CDR3: TGTGCCAGTAGTAGGGATAGCGGAAGGAGCTCCTACAATGAGCAGTTCTTC. This translates into CASSRDSGRSSYNEQFF. The whole variable domain, filled in from reference TRBV19 and TRBJ2-1, reads DGGITQSPKYLFRKEGQNVTLSCEQNLNHDAMYWYRQDPGQGLRLIYYSQIVNDFQKGDIAEGYSVSREKKESFPLTVTSAQKNPTAFYLCASSRDSGRSSYNEQFFGPGTRLTVL.

The chain combines TRBV5-6 with TRBJ2-5; TRBD2 is a possible D gene (7 bases). CDR1 is SGHDT, CDR2 YYEEEE, per germline. The CDR3 is 13 residues long. V lost 2 bases and J 9 bases, leaving 14 bases between the germline ends. The CDR3 DNA reads as TGTGCCAGCAGCTTTTCTGGGGGGGCGGCCCAGTACTTC. Its translation is CASSFSGGAAQYF.

The rearrangement uses TRBV7-9 and TRBJ2-2; 7 bases line up with TRBD1. Trimming at V came to 5 bases and at J to 5 bases, leaving 14 bases not matched to a gene. The CDR3 extends over 17 amino acids. CDR1 is SEHNR, CDR2 FQNEAQ, per germline (reference sequence). CDR3 region: CASSVDSRGKGTGELFF. The CDR3 region has the DNA TGTGCCAGCAGCGTAGACAGCAGGGGGAAGGGGACCGGGGAGCTGTTTTTT.

V gene TRBV7-9 combines with J gene TRBJ2-7, with D maybe TRBD2 (6 bases). The CDR3 length is 12 residues. V dropped 5 bases and J dropped 7 bases, with 12 bases sitting between them. CDR1 is SEHNR, CDR2 FQNEAQ, per germline (reference sequence). The CDR3 reads CASSPPGGEQYF. CDR3 in DNA: TGTGCCAGCAGCCCTCCTGGGGGGGAGCAGTACTTC. The whole variable domain, filled in from reference TRBV7-9 and TRBJ2-7, reads DTGVSQNPRHKITKRGQNVTFRCDPISEHNRLYWYRQTLGQGPEFLTYFQNEAQLEKSRLLSDRFSAERPKGSFSTLEIQRTEQGDSAMYLCASSPPGGEQYFGPGTRLTVT.

The J gene is TRBJ2-6, the V gene TRBV11-2; D is undetermined. V was clipped by 7 bases and J by 0 bases, with 10 bases between them. This CDR3 contains 15 residues. CDR1 is SGHAT, CDR2 FQNNGV, per germline. DNA for the CDR3: TGTGCCAGCACCCCGGTCACCTCTGGGGCCAACGTCCTGACTTTC. It yields the protein CASTPVTSGANVLTF.

The chain is built from TRBV3-1 (or the pseudogene TRBV3-2) and TRBJ1-5, with a tentative D call TRBD1 (6 bases). This CDR3 has 16 amino acids. V was trimmed by 1 base and J by 3 bases, leaving 13 bases between them. Germline CDR1 LGHDT, CDR2 YNNKEL (reference sequence). CDR3 in amino acids: CASSQGFGGLNQPQHF. The CDR3 DNA follows: TGTGCCAGCAGCCAAGGTTTTGGGGGCCTCAATCAGCCCCAGCATTTT.

The sample holds one count of this clone. The chain carries TRBV9 and TRBJ2-2, with D perhaps TRBD1 (5 bases). The CDR3 extends over 14 amino acids. Trimming stripped 5 bases from V and 7 bases from J, with 15 bases between. Germline V gives CDR1 SGDLS, CDR2 YYNGEE. The CDR3 DNA reads as TGTGCCAGCAGAGGGGAAGGGGCTGACGGGGAGCTGTTTTTT. Its protein product is CASRGEGADGELFF.

The rearrangement uses TRBV11-2 and TRBJ2-7, with 10 bases matching TRBD1. The J segment lost 5 bases and the V segment lost 5 bases, leaving 9 bases of the junction unmatched. CDR3 length: 15 residues. Germline V gives CDR1 SGHAT, CDR2 FQNNGV. CDR3 DNA: TGTGCCAGCAGCCCCGGGACAGGGGCGTGGGACGAGCAGTACTTC. It is translated as CASSPGTGAWDEQYF.

In this sample, this clone turned up a few times. The chain has TRBV10-2 and TRBJ2-1; 7 positions match TRBD2. The CDR3 consists of 12 residues. V lost 3 bases to trimming and J lost 15 bases; unmatched junction nucleotides: 8. Looked up from germline, CDR1 is WSHSY and CDR2 is SAAADI. In DNA form, the CDR3 reads TGCGCCAGCAGTGATATGGGGCGGGAGTGGTTCTTC. It translates to CASSDMGREWFF.

This chain uses TRBV19 with TRBJ2-1; 10 nucleotides agree with TRBD2. The CDR3 covers 15 residues. Germline V gene lookup returns CDR1 LNHDA and CDR2 SQIVND (reference sequence). V lost 5 bases to trimming and J lost 9 bases; unmatched junction nucleotides: 10. In nucleotides, the CDR3 is TGTGCCAGTAGTCCATCTAGCGGGAGATGGAGTGAGCAGTTCTTC. This codes for CASSPSSGRWSEQFF.